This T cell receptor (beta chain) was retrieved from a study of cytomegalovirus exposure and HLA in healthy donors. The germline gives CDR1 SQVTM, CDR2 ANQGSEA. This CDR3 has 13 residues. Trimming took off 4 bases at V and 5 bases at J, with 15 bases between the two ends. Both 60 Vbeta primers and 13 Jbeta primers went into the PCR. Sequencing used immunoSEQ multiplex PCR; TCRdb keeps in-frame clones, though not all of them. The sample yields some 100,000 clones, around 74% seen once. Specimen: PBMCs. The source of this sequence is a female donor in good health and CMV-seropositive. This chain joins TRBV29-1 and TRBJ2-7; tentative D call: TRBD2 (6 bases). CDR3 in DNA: TGCAGCGTTGCGACCCTGGGGAGGAACGAGCAGTACTTC. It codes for CSVATLGRNEQYF.